This T cell receptor beta chain was identified during a study of neurological immune-mediated disorders. Study-wide results and caveats: Whereas HTLV-1-associated myelopathy showed the most TCR clonal expansion, multiple sclerosis showed the least, with levels below those of healthy controls. CDR3 amino acid sequences found in expanded clones were never shared across subjects, suggesting private repertoires in all groups.

This clonotype was recorded many times. Its antigen is unidentified. The method for making cDNA was 5'RACE, and it used 10-nucleotide random UMIs. MiXCR, run by TCRdb on the 5' RACE reads, gives a single entry per CDR3 protein. The data hold 20,000 to 25,000 distinct CDR3 sequences, with about 9.4% observed a single time. Trimming took 0 bases from V and 3 from J, leaving 6 bases between them. Germline V CDR1 and CDR2: SGHRS, YFSETQ. The CDR3 has 13 amino acids. The source of this sequence is a woman aged 55-70 years with HTLV-1-associated myelopathy (HAM/TSP). This chain links TRBV5-1 with TRBJ1-1; possibly TRBD1 for D (5 bases). Sequencing was carried out using PBMCs. The CDR3 DNA sequence: TGCGCCAGCAGCTTGGCAGGGCACACTGAAGCTTTCTTT. It translates to CASSLAGHTEAFF.